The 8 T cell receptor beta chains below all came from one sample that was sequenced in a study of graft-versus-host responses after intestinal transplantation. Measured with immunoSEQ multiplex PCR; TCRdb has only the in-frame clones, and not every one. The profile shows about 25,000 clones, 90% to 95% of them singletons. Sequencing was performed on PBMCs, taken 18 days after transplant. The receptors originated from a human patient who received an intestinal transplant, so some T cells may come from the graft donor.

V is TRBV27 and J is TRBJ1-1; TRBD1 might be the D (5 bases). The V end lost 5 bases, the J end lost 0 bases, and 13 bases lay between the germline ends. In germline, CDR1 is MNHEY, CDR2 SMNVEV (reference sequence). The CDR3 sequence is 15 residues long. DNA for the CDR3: TGTGCCAGCAGTACGCTGTGGGGCATGAACACTGAAGCTTTCTTT. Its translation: CASSTLWGMNTEAFF.

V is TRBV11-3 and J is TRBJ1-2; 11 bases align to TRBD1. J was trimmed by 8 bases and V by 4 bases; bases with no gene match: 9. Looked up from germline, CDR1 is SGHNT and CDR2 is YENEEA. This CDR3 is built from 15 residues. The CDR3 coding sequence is TGTGCCAGCAGCTGGGGACAGGGGGAGCCTAAAGGCTACACCTTC. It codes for CASSWGQGEPKGYTF.

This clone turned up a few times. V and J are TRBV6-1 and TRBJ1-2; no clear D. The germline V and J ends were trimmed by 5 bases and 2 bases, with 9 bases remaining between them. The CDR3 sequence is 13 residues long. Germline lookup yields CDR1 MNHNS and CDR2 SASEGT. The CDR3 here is CASSRAGNYGYTF. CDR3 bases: TGTGCCAGCAGTCGTGCGGGGAACTATGGCTACACCTTC.

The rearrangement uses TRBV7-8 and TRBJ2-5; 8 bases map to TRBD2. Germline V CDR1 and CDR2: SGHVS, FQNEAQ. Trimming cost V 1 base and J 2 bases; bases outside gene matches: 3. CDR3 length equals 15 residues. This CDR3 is CASSLGSGGQETQYF. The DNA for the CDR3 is TGTGCCAGCAGCTTAGGGAGCGGGGGACAAGAGACCCAGTACTTC.

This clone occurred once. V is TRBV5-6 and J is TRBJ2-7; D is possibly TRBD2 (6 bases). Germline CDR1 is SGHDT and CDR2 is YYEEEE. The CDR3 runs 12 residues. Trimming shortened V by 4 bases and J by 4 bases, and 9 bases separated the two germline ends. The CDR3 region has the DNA TGTGCCAGCAGCACGGGACTGTACGAGCAGTACTTC. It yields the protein CASSTGLYEQYF. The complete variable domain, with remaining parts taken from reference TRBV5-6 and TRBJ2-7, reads DAGVTQSPTHLIKTRGQQVTLRCSPKSGHDTVSWYQQALGQGPQFIFQYYEEEERQRGNFPDRFSGHQFPNYSSELNVNALLLGDSALYLCASSTGLYEQYFGPGTRLTVT.

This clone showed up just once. The chain's CDR3 is CASSTPLNEQFF. CDR3 DNA: TGTGCCAGCAGCACTCCACTCAATGAGCAGTTCTTC. This chain joins TRBV21-1 and TRBJ2-1; the table's D call TRBD2 went unverified against the DNA. TRBV21-1 is classified as a pseudogene. There are 12 residues in the CDR3.

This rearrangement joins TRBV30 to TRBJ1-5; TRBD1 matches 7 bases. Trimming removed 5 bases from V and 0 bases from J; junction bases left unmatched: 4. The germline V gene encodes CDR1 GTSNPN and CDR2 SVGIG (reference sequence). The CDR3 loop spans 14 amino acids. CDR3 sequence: CAWGDSYSNQPQHF. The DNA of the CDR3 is TGTGCCTGGGGGGACAGCTATAGCAATCAGCCCCAGCATTTT.

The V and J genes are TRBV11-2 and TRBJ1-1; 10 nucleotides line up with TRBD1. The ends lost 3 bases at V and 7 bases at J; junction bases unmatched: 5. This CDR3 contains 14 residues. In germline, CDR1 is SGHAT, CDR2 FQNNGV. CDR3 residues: CASSLWDRGIEAFF. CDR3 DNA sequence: TGTGCCAGCAGCTTGTGGGACAGGGGAATTGAAGCTTTCTTT.